The 3 T cell receptor beta chains reported below all come from one sample, sequenced in a study of PD-1 blockade in classical Hodgkin lymphoma. TCRdb's copy holds only in-frame clones and misses some; the assay was immunoSEQ multiplex PCR. This table has 30,000 to 35,000 clones, roughly 82% appearing once. Relapse was seen in all patients after autologous stem cell transplantation, and brentuximab vedotin exposure was variable. The starting material was peripheral blood mononuclear cells (PBMCs), obtained at baseline. These TCRs come from a human donor with classical Hodgkin lymphoma.

The genes are TRBV28 and TRBJ2-3; TRBD2 agrees at 9 bases. In germline, CDR1 is MDHEN, CDR2 SYDVKM. The CDR3 sequence is 18 residues long. V dropped 5 bases and J dropped 3; count of bases not matched to a gene: 15. The CDR3 DNA reads as TGTGCCAGCAGTCCTACCCCTGGAGCGGGGGGTGGGACAGATACGCAGTATTTT. It encodes CASSPTPGAGGGTDTQYF.

V and J are TRBV19 and TRBJ1-5, with D perhaps matching TRBD1 (5 bases). V shed 0 bases and J shed 5 bases, with 8 bases lying between them. CDR1 LNHDA and CDR2 SQIVND come from the germline V gene (reference sequence). There are 14 residues in the CDR3. The CDR3 coding sequence is TGTGCCAGTAGTATAGACAGGGTTGATCAGCCCCAGCATTTT. Encoded protein: CASSIDRVDQPQHF.

This chain links TRBV9 with TRBJ1-1, with a tentative D call TRBD1 (5 bases). Germline lookup yields CDR1 SGDLS and CDR2 YYNGEE. This CDR3 contains 15 residues. V shed 4 bases and J shed 4 bases, with 17 bases lying between them. The CDR3 DNA follows: TGTGCCAGCAGCCCCCAGGTAGTTGGGGGCACTGAAGCTTTCTTT. Translated: CASSPQVVGGTEAFF.